One and the same sample provided the 26 T cell receptor beta chains below, sequenced in a study of shared clonotypes between healthy human individuals. Sequencing was performed with immunoSEQ multiplex PCR; in TCRdb, only in-frame clones are kept and a portion is missing. Here the sample spans about 1 million clones, around 76% being singletons. The material sequenced was memory CD4+ T cells sorted from blood. Specified subset: CD45RA-negative fraction. The receptor set was obtained from a man younger than 35 in good health.

This rearrangement joins TRBV7-9 to TRBJ1-4, with TRBD1 as a possible D gene (6 bases). The V gene lost 4 bases and the J gene lost 3 bases, with 15 bases spanning the gap. The CDR3 consists of 16 residues. Germline assignment: CDR1 SEHNR and CDR2 FQNEAQ (reference sequence). The CDR3 spells CASSSGQQTPNEKLFF. The CDR3 bases are TGTGCCAGCAGCTCAGGACAGCAAACCCCTAATGAAAAACTGTTTTTT.

The J gene is TRBJ1-1, the V gene TRBV6-1, with D maybe TRBD1 (6 bases). This CDR3 is built from 13 residues. Germline V gives CDR1 MNHNS, CDR2 SASEGT. Trimming pared 2 bases from V and 6 bases from J, leaving 10 bases between. The CDR3 loop is CASSEWGGPEAFF. The CDR3, as DNA: TGTGCCAGCAGTGAATGGGGGGGCCCTGAAGCTTTCTTT.

The chain has TRBV2 and TRBJ2-1, with TRBD1 matching over 10 bases. This CDR3 has 15 residues. The germline V gene encodes CDR1 SNHLY and CDR2 FYNNEI. V dropped 3 bases and J dropped 4; count of bases not matched to a gene: 3. The CDR3 here is CASSEGQGRYNEQFF. The CDR3 DNA is TGTGCCAGCAGTGAGGGACAGGGGCGGTACAATGAGCAGTTCTTC.

The sample holds one count of this clone. The genes are TRBV2 and TRBJ1-3; D is undetermined. Germline CDR1 and CDR2: SNHLY and FYNNEI. The CDR3 runs 14 residues. Trimming removed 4 bases from V and 7 bases from J, with 14 bases in between. The CDR3 DNA reads TGTGCCAGCAGTGTGACTACCTCGCGGAACACCATATATTTT. This translates into CASSVTTSRNTIYF.

The CDR3 bases are TGTGCCAGCAGCTTAGCGGGTGTGGCTAGCGGGGGGTCAATACTGTATTTT. It codes for CASSLAGVASGGSILYF. The rearrangement uses TRBV7-8 and TRBJ2-3; TRBD2 matches at 11 bases. The germline CDR1 and CDR2 sequences are SGHVS and FQNEAQ. Trimming cost V 0 bases and J 14 bases; bases outside gene matches: 16. The CDR3 is made up of 17 amino acids.

This chain uses TRBV6-1 with TRBJ2-5; D is undetermined. V was shortened by 10 bases and J by 2 bases, with 14 bases between the two germline ends. Germline CDR1 and CDR2: MNHNS and SASEGT. The CDR3 has 13 amino acids. CDR3 region: CAIQRGHQETQYF. DNA for the CDR3: TGTGCCATCCAGCGAGGCCATCAAGAGACCCAGTACTTC.

This chain links TRBV2 with TRBJ2-7; 8 nucleotides match TRBD1. This CDR3 is built from 12 residues. Looked up from germline, CDR1 is SNHLY and CDR2 is FYNNEI. Trimming cost V 6 bases and J 2 bases; bases outside gene matches: 0. CDR3 in amino acids: CASRQGAYEQYF. DNA for the CDR3: TGTGCCAGCAGACAGGGGGCCTACGAGCAGTACTTC.

This sequence joins TRBV25-1 and TRBJ2-7; possible D gene TRBD1, 7 bases. Looked up from germline, CDR1 is MGHDK and CDR2 is SYGVNS. Trimming left V 4 bases short and J 2 bases short, with 18 bases between. There are 16 residues in the CDR3. The chain's CDR3 is CASSAFSGGSAYEQYF. The CDR3 DNA reads as TGTGCCAGCAGTGCCTTCTCAGGGGGGTCCGCCTACGAGCAGTACTTC.

The CDR3 DNA reads TGTGCCTGGAAGGGGTCTGGCGCTATCTCCTACGAGCAGTACTTC. This encodes CAWKGSGAISYEQYF. The chain links TRBV30 to TRBJ2-7, with a tentative D call TRBD1 (5 bases). Germline V lookup: CDR1 GTSNPN, CDR2 SVGIG (reference sequence). CDR3 length equals 15 residues. V lost 4 bases to trimming and J lost 0 bases, with 16 bases between them.

The V and J genes are TRBV6-5 and TRBJ1-1, with TRBD1 matching over 10 bases. Looked up from germline, CDR1 is MNHEY and CDR2 is SVGAGI. The length of the CDR3 is 13 residues. With V trimmed by 6 bases and J by 6 bases, 4 bases remained unmatched. CDR3 bases: TGTGCCAGCAGACAGACAGGGGGCCCTGAAGCTTTCTTT. This codes for CASRQTGGPEAFF.

The V call is TRBV9, the J call TRBJ2-5, with 7 bases matching TRBD2. The CDR3 totals 18 residues. After removal of 2 bases from V and 5 bases from J, the junction contained 18 bases not matched to a gene. Germline V gene lookup returns CDR1 SGDLS and CDR2 YYNGEE. CDR3 in amino acids: CASSVGLTGGPIWETQYF. The CDR3 nucleotides are TGTGCCAGCAGCGTGGGTTTGACGGGGGGACCTATCTGGGAGACCCAGTACTTC.

This clone showed up just a few times. In DNA form, the CDR3 reads TGTGCCAGCAGCTTGAGACCCCCCCCGGAGGATGAGCAGTTCTTC. It yields the protein CASSLRPPPEDEQFF. The gene calls are TRBV11-1 and TRBJ2-1; tentative D call: TRBD2 (5 bases). Deletions cut 3 bases from V and 8 bases from J, with 17 bases between. The length of the CDR3 is 15 residues. Germline CDR1 is SGHAT and CDR2 is FQDESV (reference sequence).

The chain links TRBV11-2 to TRBJ1-5; TRBD1 aligns across 9 bases. The CDR3 runs to 15 residues. The germline CDR1 and CDR2 sequences are SGHAT and FQNNGV. V lost 2 bases and J lost 4; bases outside the gene matches: 3. The CDR3 here is CASSLTTGGNQPQHF. The CDR3 region has the DNA TGTGCCAGCAGCTTAACGACAGGGGGAAATCAGCCCCAGCATTTT.

The chain has TRBV11-2 and TRBJ2-3; D possibly corresponds to TRBD2 (6 bases). The CDR3 has 15 residues. Germline V gene sequence: CDR1 SGHAT, CDR2 FQNNGV. V was trimmed by 2 bases and J by 3 bases, leaving 12 bases between them. The CDR3 coding sequence is TGTGCCAGCAGCTTACAACTAGCTCCTACAGATACGCAGTATTTT. This codes for CASSLQLAPTDTQYF.

This clone was seen only once. The genes are TRBV9 and TRBJ2-2; D call uncertain. Germline V CDR1 and CDR2: SGDLS, YYNGEE. The CDR3 covers 13 residues. With 0 bases removed from V and 4 bases from J, the gap between germline ends came to 4 bases. The CDR3 sequence: CASSVVTTGELFF. In nucleotides, the CDR3 is TGTGCCAGCAGCGTAGTGACCACCGGGGAGCTGTTTTTT.

The chain links TRBV19 to TRBJ1-5, with D perhaps TRBD1 (6 bases). Looked up from germline, CDR1 is LNHDA and CDR2 is SQIVND (reference sequence). V dropped 7 bases and J dropped 1 base, with 14 bases sitting between them. CDR3 length: 15 residues. For the CDR3, the DNA is TGTGCCAGTACCCTGGAACAGGGCAGCAATCAGCCCCAGCATTTT. The encoded protein is CASTLEQGSNQPQHF.

The rearrangement joins TRBV4-1 to TRBJ1-5; tentative D call: TRBD1 (5 bases). V was cut by 0 bases and J by 11 bases, with 8 bases left in between. Germline CDR1 reads MGHRA; CDR2 reads YSYEKL. The length of the CDR3 is 12 residues. This CDR3 is CASSQDRGTQHF. For the CDR3, the DNA is TGCGCCAGCAGCCAAGATCGGGGGACCCAGCATTTT.

The chain couples TRBV2 to TRBJ1-3, with D unresolved. V dropped 5 bases and J dropped 0 bases, with 11 bases sitting between them. Germline assignment: CDR1 SNHLY and CDR2 FYNNEI. The CDR3 runs 15 residues. CDR3 nucleotide sequence: TGTGCCAGCAGTACGGAGAAGAGCTCTGGAAACACCATATATTTT. Its translation is CASSTEKSSGNTIYF.

A single count supports this clone. The genes are TRBV4-3 and TRBJ1-1; TRBD1 agrees at 9 bases. Trimming cost V 1 base and J 6 bases; bases outside gene matches: 3. Germline V gene lookup returns CDR1 LGHNA and CDR2 YSLEER. The CDR3 contains 14 residues. CDR3 coding DNA: TGCGCCAGCAGCCAAGTTGGACAGGGGTCTGAAGCTTTCTTT. This sequence encodes CASSQVGQGSEAFF.

CDR3 residues: CASSQGPQGAFNSPLHF. The CDR3 DNA reads as TGTGCCAGCAGCCAAGGTCCACAGGGGGCGTTTAATTCACCCCTCCACTTT. The chain employs TRBV4-2 and TRBJ1-6; 9 bases are a match to TRBD1. J lost 6 bases, V lost 1 base, and 7 bases had no gene match. Germline V gene lookup returns CDR1 LGHNA and CDR2 YNFKEQ. The CDR3 length is 17 residues.

The chain couples TRBV29-1 to TRBJ1-1; D ambiguous. V gave up 3 bases and J gave up 11 bases, with 13 bases separating them. This CDR3 region has 11 residues. Germline CDR1 is SQVTM and CDR2 is ANQGSEA. The CDR3 sequence is CSVDIQRGAFF. CDR3 sequence (DNA): TGCAGCGTTGATATCCAGAGAGGGGCTTTCTTT. Based on the CDR3 plus reference TRBV29-1 and TRBJ1-1, the full variable domain is SAVISQKPSRDICQRGTSLTIQCQVDSQVTMMFWYRQQPGQSLTLIATANQGSEATYESGFVIDKFPISRPNLTFSTLTVSNMSPEDSSIYLCSVDIQRGAFFGQGTRLTVV.

The chain recombines TRBV2 with TRBJ1-3; D is unresolved. Per germline, CDR1 SNHLY and CDR2 FYNNEI. The CDR3 consists of 16 residues. Trimming removed 8 bases at V and 3 bases at J, with 20 bases between. The CDR3: CASGIRALGYGNTIYF. The CDR3 bases are TGTGCCAGCGGGATACGGGCGTTAGGGTATGGAAACACCATATATTTT.

The chain carries TRBV11-2 and TRBJ1-1, with D maybe TRBD1 (5 bases). The CDR3 is made up of 15 amino acids. V was cut by 5 bases and J by 5 bases, with 18 bases left in between. CDR1 and CDR2 (germline): SGHAT, FQNNGV. The CDR3 spells CASSVGGLGGTEAFF. CDR3 DNA sequence: TGTGCCAGCAGCGTCGGAGGGCTCGGGGGGACTGAAGCTTTCTTT.

The chain has TRBV9 and TRBJ2-3, with a weak D call TRBD2 (5 bases). The germline V gene encodes CDR1 SGDLS and CDR2 YYNGEE. V was pared by 4 bases and J by 9 bases, with 12 bases between. The CDR3 spans 12 residues. The CDR3 coding sequence is TGTGCCAGCAGCCCTGCCCGCGGGACGCAGTATTTT. This sequence encodes CASSPARGTQYF.

The chain joins TRBV9 to TRBJ1-5, with TRBD1 matching over 12 bases. Germline assignment: CDR1 SGDLS and CDR2 YYNGEE. The CDR3 sequence is 16 residues long. Losses at the gene ends were 0 bases for V and 5 bases for J; bases not matched to a gene: 3. CDR3 residues: CASSVGGTGGYQPQHF. CDR3 bases: TGTGCCAGCAGCGTAGGAGGGACAGGGGGCTATCAGCCCCAGCATTTT.

The V and J genes are TRBV29-1 and TRBJ1-4, with D tentatively TRBD1 (5 bases). Trimming left V 4 bases short and J 10 bases short, with 10 bases between. The CDR3 runs to 11 residues. The germline V gene has CDR1 SQVTM and CDR2 ANQGSEA. CDR3 sequence: CSVARQGKLFF. DNA of the CDR3: TGCAGCGTTGCCAGGCAGGGAAAACTGTTTTTT.